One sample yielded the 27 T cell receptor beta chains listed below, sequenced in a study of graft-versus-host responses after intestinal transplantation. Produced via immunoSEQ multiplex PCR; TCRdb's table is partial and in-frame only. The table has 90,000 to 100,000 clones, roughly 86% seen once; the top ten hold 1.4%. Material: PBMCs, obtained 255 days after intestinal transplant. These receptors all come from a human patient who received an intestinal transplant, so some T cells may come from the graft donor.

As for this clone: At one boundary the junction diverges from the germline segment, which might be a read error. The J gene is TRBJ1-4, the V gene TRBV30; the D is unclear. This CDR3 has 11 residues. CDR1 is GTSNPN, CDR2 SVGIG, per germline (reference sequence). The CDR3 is CAWSVGGPRVF. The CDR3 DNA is TGTGCCTGGAGTGTAGGTGGACCGCGAGTTTTT.

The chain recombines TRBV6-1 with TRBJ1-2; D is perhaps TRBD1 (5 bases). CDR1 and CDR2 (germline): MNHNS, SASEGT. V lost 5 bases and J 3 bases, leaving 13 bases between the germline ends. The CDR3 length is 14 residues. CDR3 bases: TGTGCCAGCAGTTCCTTGGACAAGGACTATGGCTACACCTTC. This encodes CASSSLDKDYGYTF.

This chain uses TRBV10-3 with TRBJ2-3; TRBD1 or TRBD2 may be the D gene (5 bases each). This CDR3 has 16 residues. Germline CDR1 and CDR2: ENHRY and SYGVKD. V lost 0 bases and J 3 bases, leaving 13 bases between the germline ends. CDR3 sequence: CAISESTGKGTDTQYF. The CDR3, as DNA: TGTGCCATCAGTGAGTCGACGGGAAAGGGGACAGATACGCAGTATTTT.

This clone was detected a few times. This chain's CDR3 is CASSIRDSGNTIYF. CDR3 coding DNA: TGTGCCAGTAGTATACGGGACTCTGGAAACACCATATATTTT. This sequence joins TRBV19 and TRBJ1-3; D gene ambiguous. This CDR3 has 14 amino acids. With 2 bases removed from V and 0 bases from J, the gap between germline ends came to 5 bases. Per the germline V gene, CDR1 is LNHDA and CDR2 is SQIVND (reference sequence).

CDR3 nucleotides: TGTGCCAGCAGTCAGTCTTTCGGGTACGAGCAGTACTTC. This encodes CASSQSFGYEQYF. The chain is built from TRBV6-1 and TRBJ2-7; D remains unclear. Per the germline V gene, CDR1 is MNHNS and CDR2 is SASEGT. The CDR3 loop spans 13 amino acids. The ends were cut back, 5 bases at V and 4 bases at J, with 12 bases in the middle.

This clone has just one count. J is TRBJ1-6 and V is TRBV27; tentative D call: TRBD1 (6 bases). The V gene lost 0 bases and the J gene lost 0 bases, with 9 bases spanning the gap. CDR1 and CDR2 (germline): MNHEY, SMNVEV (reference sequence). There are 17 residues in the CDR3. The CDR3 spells CASSLSTQGSYNSPLHF. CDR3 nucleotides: TGTGCCAGCAGTTTATCAACACAGGGCTCCTATAATTCACCCCTCCACTTT.

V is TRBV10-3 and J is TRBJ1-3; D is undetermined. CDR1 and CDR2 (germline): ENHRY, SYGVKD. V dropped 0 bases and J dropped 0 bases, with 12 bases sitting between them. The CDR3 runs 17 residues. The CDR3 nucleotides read TGTGCCATCAGTGAGTCAGGAGGCTCCCACTCTGGAAACACCATATATTTT. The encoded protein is CAISESGGSHSGNTIYF.

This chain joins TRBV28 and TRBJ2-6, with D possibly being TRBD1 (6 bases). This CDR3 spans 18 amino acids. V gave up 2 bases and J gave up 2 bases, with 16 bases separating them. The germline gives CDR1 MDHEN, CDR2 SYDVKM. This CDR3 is CASSLLRQEAAGANVLTF. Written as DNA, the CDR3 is TGTGCCAGCAGTTTACTCCGACAGGAGGCTGCTGGGGCCAACGTCCTGACTTTC.

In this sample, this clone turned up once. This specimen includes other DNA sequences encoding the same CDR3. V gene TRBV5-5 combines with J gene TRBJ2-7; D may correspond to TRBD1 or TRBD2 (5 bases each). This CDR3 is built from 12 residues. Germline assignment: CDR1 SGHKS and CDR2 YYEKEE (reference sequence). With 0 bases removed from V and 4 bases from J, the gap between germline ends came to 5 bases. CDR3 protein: CASSLGGYEQYF. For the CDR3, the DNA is TGTGCCAGCAGCTTGGGGGGGTACGAGCAGTACTTC.

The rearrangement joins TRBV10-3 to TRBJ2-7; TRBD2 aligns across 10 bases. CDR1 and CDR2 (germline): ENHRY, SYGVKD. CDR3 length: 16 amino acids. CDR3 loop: CAISDLAGDGSYEQCV. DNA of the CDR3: TGTGCCATCAGCGATCTAGCGGGGGACGGTTCCTACGAGCAGTGCGTC.

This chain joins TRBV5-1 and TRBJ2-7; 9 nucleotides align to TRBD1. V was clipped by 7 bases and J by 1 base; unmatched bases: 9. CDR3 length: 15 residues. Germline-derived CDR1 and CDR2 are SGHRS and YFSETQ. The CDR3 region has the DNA TGCGCCAGCTCGATGGGACAGGGCCCTTCCTACGAGCAGTACTTC. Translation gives CASSMGQGPSYEQYF.

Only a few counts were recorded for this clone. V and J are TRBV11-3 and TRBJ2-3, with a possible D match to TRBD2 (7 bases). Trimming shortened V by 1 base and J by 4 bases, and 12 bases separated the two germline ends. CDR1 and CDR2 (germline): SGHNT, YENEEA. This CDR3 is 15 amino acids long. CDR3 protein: CASSLGGGAPDTQYF. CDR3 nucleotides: TGTGCCAGCAGCTTAGGAGGGGGGGCCCCAGATACGCAGTATTTT.

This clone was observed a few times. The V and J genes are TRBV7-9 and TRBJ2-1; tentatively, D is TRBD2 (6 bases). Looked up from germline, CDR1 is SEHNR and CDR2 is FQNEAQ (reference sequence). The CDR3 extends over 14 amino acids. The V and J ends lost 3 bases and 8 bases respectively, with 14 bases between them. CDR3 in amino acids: CASSLSGSEDEQFF. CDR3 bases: TGTGCCAGCAGCTTGAGCGGGTCCGAGGATGAGCAGTTCTTC.

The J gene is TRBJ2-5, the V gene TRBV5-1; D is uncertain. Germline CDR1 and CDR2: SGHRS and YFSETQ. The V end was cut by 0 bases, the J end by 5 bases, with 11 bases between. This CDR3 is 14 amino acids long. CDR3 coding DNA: TGCGCCAGCAGCTTGGCGGCAGAATGGGAGACCCAGTACTTC. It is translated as CASSLAAEWETQYF. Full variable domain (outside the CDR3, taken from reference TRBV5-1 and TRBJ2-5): KAGVTQTPRYLIKTRGQQVTLSCSPISGHRSVSWYQQTPGQGLQFLFEYFSETQRNKGNFPGRFSGRQFSNSRSEMNVSTLELGDSALYLCASSLAAEWETQYFGPGTRLLVL.

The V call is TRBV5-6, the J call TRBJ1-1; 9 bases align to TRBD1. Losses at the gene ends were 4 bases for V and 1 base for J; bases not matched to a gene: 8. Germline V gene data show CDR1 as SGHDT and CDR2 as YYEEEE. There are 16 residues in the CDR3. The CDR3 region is CASSRKPGQGNTEAFF. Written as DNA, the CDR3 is TGTGCCAGCAGCAGGAAACCGGGACAGGGGAACACTGAAGCTTTCTTT. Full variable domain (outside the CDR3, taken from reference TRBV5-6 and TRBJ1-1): DAGVTQSPTHLIKTRGQQVTLRCSPKSGHDTVSWYQQALGQGPQFIFQYYEEEERQRGNFPDRFSGHQFPNYSSELNVNALLLGDSALYLCASSRKPGQGNTEAFFGQGTRLTVV.

The CDR3 here is CASSQEGTRVHEQYF. CDR3 sequence (DNA): TGCGCCAGCAGCCAAGAAGGGACCAGGGTCCACGAGCAGTACTTC. The rearrangement joins TRBV4-1 to TRBJ2-7; D is perhaps TRBD1 or TRBD2 (5 bases each). This CDR3 has 15 amino acids. The germline V gene has CDR1 MGHRA and CDR2 YSYEKL. Trimming left V 0 bases short and J 5 bases short, with 14 bases between.

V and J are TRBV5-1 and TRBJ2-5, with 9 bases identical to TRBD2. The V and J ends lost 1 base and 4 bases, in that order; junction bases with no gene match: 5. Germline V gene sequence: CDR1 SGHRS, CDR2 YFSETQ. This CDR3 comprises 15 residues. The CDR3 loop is CASSLFSGSRETQYF. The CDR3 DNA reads TGCGCCAGCAGCTTGTTTAGCGGGAGTAGAGAGACCCAGTACTTC.

This CDR3 reads CASSPLGLAGGPTGELFF. The CDR3 DNA is TGTGCCAGCTCACCGCTCGGGCTAGCGGGAGGTCCCACCGGGGAGCTGTTTTTT. This chain uses TRBV18 with TRBJ2-2, with TRBD2 matching over 11 bases. The CDR3 contains 18 residues. CDR1 and CDR2 from the germline V gene are KGHSH and LQKENI. V was clipped by 3 bases and J by 4 bases; unmatched bases: 10.

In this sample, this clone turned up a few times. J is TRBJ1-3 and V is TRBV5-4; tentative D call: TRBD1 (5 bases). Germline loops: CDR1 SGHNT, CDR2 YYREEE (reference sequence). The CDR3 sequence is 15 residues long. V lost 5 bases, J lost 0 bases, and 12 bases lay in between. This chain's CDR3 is CASSSDRVSGNTIYF. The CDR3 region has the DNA TGTGCCAGCAGTTCCGACAGAGTCTCTGGAAACACCATATATTTT. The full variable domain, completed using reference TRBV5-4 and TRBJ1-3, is ETGVTQSPTHLIKTRGQQVTLRCSSQSGHNTVSWYQQALGQGPQFIFQYYREEENGRGNFPPRFSGLQFPNYSSELNVNALELDDSALYLCASSSDRVSGNTIYFGEGSWLTVV.

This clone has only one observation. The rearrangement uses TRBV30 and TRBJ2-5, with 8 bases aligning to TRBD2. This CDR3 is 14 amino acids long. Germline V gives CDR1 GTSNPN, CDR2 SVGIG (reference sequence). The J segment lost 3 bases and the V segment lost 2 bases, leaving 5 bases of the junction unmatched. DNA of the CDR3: TGTGCCTGGAGTTACCTGGGACTAGAAGAGACCCAGTACTTC. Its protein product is CAWSYLGLEETQYF. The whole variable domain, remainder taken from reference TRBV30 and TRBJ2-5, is SQTIHQWPATLVQPVGSPLSLECTVEGTSNPNLYWYRQAAGRGLQLLFYSVGIGQISSEVPQNLSASRPQDRQFILSSKKLLLSDSGFYLCAWSYLGLEETQYFGPGTRLLVL.

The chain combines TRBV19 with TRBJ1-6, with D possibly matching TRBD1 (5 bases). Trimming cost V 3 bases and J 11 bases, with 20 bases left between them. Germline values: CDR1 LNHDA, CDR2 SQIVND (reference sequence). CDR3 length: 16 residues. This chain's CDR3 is CASSIRAPGPLPPLHF. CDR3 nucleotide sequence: TGTGCCAGTAGTATTAGGGCTCCAGGGCCTTTGCCACCCCTCCACTTT. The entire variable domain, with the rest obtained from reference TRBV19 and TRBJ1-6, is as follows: DGGITQSPKYLFRKEGQNVTLSCEQNLNHDAMYWYRQDPGQGLRLIYYSQIVNDFQKGDIAEGYSVSREKKESFPLTVTSAQKNPTAFYLCASSIRAPGPLPPLHFGNGTRLTVT.

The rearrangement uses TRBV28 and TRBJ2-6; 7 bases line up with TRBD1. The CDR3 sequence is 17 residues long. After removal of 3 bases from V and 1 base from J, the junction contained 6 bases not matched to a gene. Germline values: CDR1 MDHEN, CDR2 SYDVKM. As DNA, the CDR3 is TGTGCCAGCAGTTTCTATTCAGGGGGTTCTGGGGCCAACGTCCTGACTTTC. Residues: CASSFYSGGSGANVLTF.

The CDR3 loop reads CASSNTGGGYGYTF. The CDR3 DNA sequence: TGTGCCAGCAGCAATACAGGGGGTGGCTATGGCTACACCTTC. V gene TRBV27 combines with J gene TRBJ1-2; 8 bases map to TRBD1. CDR3 length equals 14 residues. Per germline, CDR1 MNHEY and CDR2 SMNVEV (reference sequence). V lost 6 bases and J lost 4; bases outside the gene matches: 7.

The CDR3 here is CASSQAQGLLNTEAFF. CDR3 coding DNA: TGTGCCAGCAGCCAAGCACAGGGCCTATTGAACACTGAAGCTTTCTTT. This chain uses TRBV4-2 with TRBJ1-1; tentatively, D is TRBD1 (6 bases). Germline lookup yields CDR1 LGHNA and CDR2 YNFKEQ. This CDR3 has 16 residues. V was shortened by 1 base and J by 0 bases, with 12 bases between the two germline ends.

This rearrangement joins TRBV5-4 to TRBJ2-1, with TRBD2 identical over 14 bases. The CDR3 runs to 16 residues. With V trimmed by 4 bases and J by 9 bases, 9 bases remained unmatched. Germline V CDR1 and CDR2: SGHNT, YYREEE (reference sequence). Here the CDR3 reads CASSPGTSGSHAEQFF. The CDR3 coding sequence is TGTGCCAGCAGCCCCGGGACTAGCGGGAGTCACGCTGAGCAGTTCTTC.

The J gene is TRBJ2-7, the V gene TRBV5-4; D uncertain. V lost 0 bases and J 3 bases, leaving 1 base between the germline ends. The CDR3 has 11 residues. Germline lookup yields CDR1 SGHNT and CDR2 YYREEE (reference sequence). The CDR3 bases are TGTGCCAGCAGCTTGGGCTACGAGCAGTACTTC. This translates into CASSLGYEQYF.

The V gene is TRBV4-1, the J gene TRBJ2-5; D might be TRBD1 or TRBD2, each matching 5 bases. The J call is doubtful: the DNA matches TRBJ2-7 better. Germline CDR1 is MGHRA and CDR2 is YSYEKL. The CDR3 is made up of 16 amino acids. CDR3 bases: TGCGCCAGCAGCCAGTCCCGGGACCGCAACAACTACGAGCAGTACTTC. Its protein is CASSQSRDRNNYEQYF.